The 27 T cell receptor beta chains in this list originate from one sample, sequenced in a study of blood T cell repertoires in COVID-19. TCRdb keeps only in-frame clones here, not all; method: immunoSEQ multiplex PCR. The sample records under 200,000 clones, 65% to 90% being singletons. Sequencing was done on a sample of PBMCs or T cells enriched from blood (not recorded which). These receptors were taken from a woman between 55 and 75 years old with acute COVID-19.

The rearrangement joins TRBV9 to TRBJ1-2; 7 bases are a match to TRBD1. Germline V gives CDR1 SGDLS, CDR2 YYNGEE. The CDR3 has 11 residues. Trimming at V came to 3 bases and at J to 7 bases, leaving 0 bases not matched to a gene. CDR3 in amino acids: CASSDRGGYTF. CDR3 in DNA: TGTGCCAGCAGCGACAGGGGTGGCTACACCTTC. The full variable domain, rest sourced from reference TRBV9 and TRBJ1-2, is DSGVTQTPKHLITATGQRVTLRCSPRSGDLSVYWYQQSLDQGLQFLIQYYNGEERAKGNILERFSAQQFPDLHSELNLSSLELGDSALYFCASSDRGGYTFGSGTRLTVV.

The rearrangement links TRBV4-3 to TRBJ2-1; 9 nucleotides agree with TRBD2. Germline V gives CDR1 LGHNA, CDR2 YSLEER. This CDR3 has 15 amino acids. Unmatched junction bases numbered 7, after V lost 3 bases and J lost 7 bases. The CDR3, as DNA: TGCGCCAGCAGCCACGGGGCGCGGGGGGGGAATGAGCAGTTCTTC. It specifies CASSHGARGGNEQFF.

The V call is TRBV19, the J call TRBJ1-6; D perhaps matches TRBD1 (5 bases). This CDR3 is 13 amino acids long. V shed 5 bases and J shed 9 bases, with 11 bases lying between them. Germline CDR1 reads LNHDA; CDR2 reads SQIVND (reference sequence). CDR3 sequence (DNA): TGTGCCAGTAGTGGACAAGTCAGTTCACCCCTCCACTTT. This translates into CASSGQVSSPLHF.

This clone showed up many times. This chain uses TRBV7-2 with TRBJ1-5; 8 bases are shared with TRBD1. Losses at the gene ends were 1 base for V and 7 bases for J; bases not matched to a gene: 9. CDR1 SGHTA and CDR2 FQGNSA come from the germline V gene. CDR3 length equals 16 residues. Written as DNA, the CDR3 is TGTGCCAGCAGCTTAGTACCGGCAGGGGGCACGCAGCCCCAGCATTTT. The encoded protein is CASSLVPAGGTQPQHF. Together with reference TRBV7-2 and TRBJ1-5, the CDR3 gives the full variable domain: GAGVSQSPSNKVTEKGKDVELRCDPISGHTALYWYRQSLGQGLEFLIYFQGNSAPDKSGLPSDRFSAERTGGSVSTLTIQRTQQEDSAVYLCASSLVPAGGTQPQHFGDGTRLSIL.

This clone has a handful of counts. The V call is TRBV6-5, the J call TRBJ1-5; D ambiguous. Trimming removed 8 bases from V and 3 bases from J, with 17 bases in between. From germline, CDR1 is MNHEY and CDR2 SVGAGI. The CDR3 contains 15 residues. The chain's CDR3 is CASRFEGLVNQPQHF. CDR3 in DNA: TGTGCCAGCCGATTTGAGGGCTTGGTCAATCAGCCCCAGCATTTT.

The V gene is TRBV6-5, the J gene TRBJ1-6, with D unresolved. CDR1 is MNHEY and CDR2 is SVGAGI in the germline V gene. Trimming took off 3 bases at V and 10 bases at J, with 19 bases between the two ends. The CDR3 totals 16 residues. As DNA, the CDR3 is TGTGCCAGCAGTTATGGGGTAGGTTTAGGGAGGTCACCCCTCCACTTT. Translating gives CASSYGVGLGRSPLHF.

The gene calls are TRBV27 and TRBJ1-2, with TRBD1 matching 8 bases. The CDR3 loop spans 15 amino acids. Germline CDR1 reads MNHEY; CDR2 reads SMNVEV (reference sequence). V was clipped by 6 bases and J by 1 base; unmatched bases: 7. The CDR3 is CASRAGGEGNYGYTF. CDR3 DNA sequence: TGTGCCAGCAGGGCAGGGGGCGAGGGTAACTATGGCTACACCTTC.

This clone occurred once. The gene calls are TRBV2 and TRBJ2-1, with D possibly matching TRBD2 (6 bases). The CDR3 is 14 residues long. Per the germline V gene, CDR1 is SNHLY and CDR2 is FYNNEI. V shed 6 bases and J shed 9 bases, with 18 bases lying between them. The CDR3 bases are TGTGCCAGCAGAAAGGGACGGGGGACGGGTGAGCAGTTCTTC. Its protein product is CASRKGRGTGEQFF.

This chain uses TRBV5-1 with TRBJ1-6; TRBD1 matches at 9 bases. The CDR3 has 17 amino acids. V lost 0 bases to trimming and J lost 8 bases; unmatched junction nucleotides: 9. CDR1 and CDR2 from the germline V gene are SGHRS and YFSETQ. CDR3 nucleotides: TGCGCCAGCAGCTTGGAAGGGACAGGGACTTTTCATTCACCCCTCCACTTT. As protein: CASSLEGTGTFHSPLHF.

Only one count was recorded for this clone. This chain connects TRBV7-9 to TRBJ1-2; weak D call: TRBD1 (5 bases). The CDR3 extends over 14 amino acids. With 3 bases removed from V and 4 bases from J, the gap between germline ends came to 12 bases. Germline V gene data show CDR1 as SEHNR and CDR2 as FQNEAQ (reference sequence). CDR3 in amino acids: CASSLGGDVYGYTF. The DNA for the CDR3 is TGTGCCAGCAGCTTGGGAGGGGATGTCTATGGCTACACCTTC.

The chain employs TRBV9 and TRBJ1-2, with D maybe TRBD1 (5 bases). Looked up from germline, CDR1 is SGDLS and CDR2 is YYNGEE. V dropped 2 bases and J dropped 8 bases, with 19 bases sitting between them. The CDR3 sequence is 15 residues long. The CDR3 loop reads CASSVGQGGWWGYTF. For the CDR3, the DNA is TGTGCCAGCAGCGTTGGGCAGGGCGGTTGGTGGGGCTACACCTTC.

The chain employs TRBV4-3 and TRBJ1-3; no clear D. This CDR3 has 16 amino acids. In germline, CDR1 is LGHNA, CDR2 YSLEER. V gave up 4 bases and J gave up 0 bases, with 13 bases separating them. The CDR3 nucleotides read TGCGCCAGCAGCCGGGAGCGACTTCTCTCTGGAAACACCATATATTTT. This sequence encodes CASSRERLLSGNTIYF.

This clone was counted between two and nine times. The genes are TRBV21-1 and TRBJ1-4; the tabulated D call, TRBD1, remains unverified against the DNA. TRBV21-1 is recorded as a pseudogene. CDR3 length equals 18 residues. The CDR3 DNA reads TGTGCCAGCAGCAAAGTCATTGACAGACCCCCGAAGAAGGAAAAACTGTTTTTT. Protein sequence: CASSKVIDRPPKKEKLFF.

The chain carries TRBV7-9 and TRBJ1-2; D gene unclear. CDR3 length: 14 amino acids. Looked up from germline, CDR1 is SEHNR and CDR2 is FQNEAQ (reference sequence). Trimming took off 5 bases at V and 4 bases at J, with 14 bases between the two ends. The CDR3 protein is CASSPRGAVYGYTF. The CDR3 DNA sequence: TGTGCCAGCAGCCCCCGCGGTGCCGTCTATGGCTACACCTTC.

The rearrangement links TRBV7-8 to TRBJ1-2, with D hard to call. Trimming removed 1 base at V and 3 bases at J, with 9 bases between. Germline CDR1 and CDR2: SGHVS and FQNEAQ. The CDR3 contains 14 residues. CDR3 nucleotides: TGTGCCAGCAGCTTAGGTCCCCTTTACTATGGCTACACCTTC. This codes for CASSLGPLYYGYTF.

The CDR3 reads CASSPLKAGGSSYEQYV. DNA for the CDR3: TGTGCCAGCAGCCCGCTTAAAGCGGGGGGAAGCTCCTACGAGCAGTACGTC. The chain couples TRBV3-1 (or the pseudogene TRBV3-2) to TRBJ2-7; 9 positions match TRBD2. The CDR3 is 17 residues long. V dropped 4 bases and J dropped 0; count of bases not matched to a gene: 10. Per germline, CDR1 LGHDT and CDR2 YNNKEL (reference sequence).

The chain employs TRBV2 and TRBJ1-3; possible D gene TRBD1, 6 bases. Trimming removed 5 bases at V and 2 bases at J, with 16 bases between. The CDR3 is 16 residues long. Germline values: CDR1 SNHLY, CDR2 FYNNEI. Written as DNA, the CDR3 is TGTGCCAGCAGTACCGAAGCACAGGGTACTGGAAACACCATATATTTT. Its protein is CASSTEAQGTGNTIYF.

Here the CDR3 reads CASSLEGGQTGELFF. CDR3 DNA: TGTGCCAGCAGCTTAGAGGGAGGGCAAACCGGGGAGCTGTTTTTT. The rearrangement uses TRBV7-2 and TRBJ2-2, with TRBD2 matching 7 bases. The germline CDR1 and CDR2 sequences are SGHTA and FQGNSA. Losses at the gene ends were 1 base for V and 5 bases for J; bases not matched to a gene: 4. The CDR3 length is 15 residues. Combining the CDR3 with reference TRBV7-2 and TRBJ2-2 gives the whole variable domain GAGVSQSPSNKVTEKGKDVELRCDPISGHTALYWYRQSLGQGLEFLIYFQGNSAPDKSGLPSDRFSAERTGGSVSTLTIQRTQQEDSAVYLCASSLEGGQTGELFFGEGSRLTVL.

This chain connects TRBV19 to TRBJ1-1; unclear D gene. The CDR3 contains 14 residues. Germline V gives CDR1 LNHDA, CDR2 SQIVND (reference sequence). Trimming cost V 0 bases and J 1 base, with 6 bases left between them. The CDR3 protein is CASSIDGGNTEAFF. In DNA, the CDR3 is TGTGCCAGTAGTATAGACGGTGGGAACACTGAAGCTTTCTTT.

The chain links TRBV3-1 (or the pseudogene TRBV3-2) to TRBJ1-1; the match to TRBD1 covers 12 bases. V was pared by 4 bases and J by 11 bases, with 17 bases of the junction left unmatched. Germline V gene lookup returns CDR1 LGHDT and CDR2 YNNKEL (reference sequence). This CDR3 comprises 17 residues. The CDR3 nucleotides are TGTGCCAGCAGCCCTCCGGGACAGGGGGCTCGGGGGTCGGCCGCTTTCTTT. Its translation is CASSPPGQGARGSAAFF.

This chain links TRBV7-2 with TRBJ2-7, with 8 bases aligning to TRBD1. The germline CDR1 and CDR2 sequences are SGHTA and FQGNSA. Losses at the gene ends were 5 bases for V and 0 bases for J; bases not matched to a gene: 12. This CDR3 comprises 17 residues. The DNA for the CDR3 is TGTGCCAGCAGCCCCCGCGAGGGACAGGTTTACTCCTACGAGCAGTACGTC. This codes for CASSPREGQVYSYEQYV.

The V and J genes are TRBV6-2 or TRBV6-3 and TRBJ2-1; maybe TRBD2 (6 bases). This CDR3 comprises 15 residues. V gave up 2 bases and J gave up 10 bases, with 18 bases separating them. The germline CDR1 and CDR2 sequences are MNHEY and SVGEGT. The CDR3 spells CASSYNRGAVGEQFF. In DNA, the CDR3 is TGTGCCAGCAGTTACAACCGCGGGGCGGTAGGGGAGCAGTTCTTC.

This sequence joins TRBV18 and TRBJ1-4, with unresolved D. The CDR3 loop spans 19 amino acids. Germline CDR1 is KGHSH and CDR2 is LQKENI. V gave up 0 bases and J gave up 7 bases, with 24 bases separating them. CDR3 in amino acids: CASSPPLEARKSWPEKLFF. As DNA, the CDR3 is TGTGCCAGCTCACCACCCTTGGAGGCCCGGAAGTCATGGCCTGAAAAACTGTTTTTT. The full variable domain, completed using reference TRBV18 and TRBJ1-4, is NAGVMQNPRHLVRRRGQEARLRCSPMKGHSHVYWYRQLPEEGLKFMVYLQKENIIDESGMPKERFSAEFPKEGPSILRIQQVVRGDSAAYFCASSPPLEARKSWPEKLFFGSGTQLSVL.

The chain couples TRBV4-1 to TRBJ2-6; tentative D call: TRBD2 (6 bases). The CDR3 has 16 amino acids. Trimming removed 3 bases at V and 2 bases at J, with 11 bases between. Germline values: CDR1 MGHRA, CDR2 YSYEKL. This CDR3 is CASSHPREAGANVLTF. DNA for the CDR3: TGCGCCAGCAGCCACCCTAGGGAGGCTGGGGCCAACGTCCTGACTTTC.

This chain uses TRBV5-1 with TRBJ1-6; 7 nucleotides line up with TRBD1. Unmatched junction bases numbered 6, after V lost 2 bases and J lost 7 bases. CDR1 is SGHRS, CDR2 YFSETQ, per germline. The CDR3 covers 15 residues. The CDR3 coding sequence is TGCGCCAGCAGCTTTACAGGGGTCCCAAATTCACCCCTCCACTTT. This encodes CASSFTGVPNSPLHF.

This clone was detected only once. The V gene is TRBV10-1, the J gene TRBJ2-3; 10 nucleotides match TRBD2. The trim removed 5 bases at V and 3 bases at J, leaving 5 bases unmatched. CDR3 length: 15 amino acids. Germline CDR1 and CDR2: WNHNN and SYGVQD (reference sequence). The CDR3 nucleotides read TGCGCCAGCAGTACTAGCGGGAAGGGGACAGATACGCAGTATTTT. Translated, it gives CASSTSGKGTDTQYF.

The genes are TRBV7-2 and TRBJ2-2, with 8 nucleotides matching TRBD2. With 2 bases clipped from V and 1 base from J, the junction kept 12 bases outside the gene matches. The CDR3 has 19 amino acids. Germline V CDR1 and CDR2: SGHTA, FQGNSA. The CDR3 loop reads CASSLYRGGRLRNTGELFF. The CDR3 region has the DNA TGTGCCAGCAGCTTATACCGGGGGGGCCGATTACGGAACACCGGGGAGCTGTTTTTT.